This is a list of T cell receptor beta chains from one sample in a study of blood T cell repertoires in COVID-19. Only in-frame clones appear in the TCRdb table, and some are missing; sequencing was by immunoSEQ multiplex PCR. In the table there are just over 300,000 clones, just over 85% of which are singletons. Material: PBMCs or T cells enriched from blood (not recorded which). The receptors here all came from a man aged 30 to 45 who had recovered from COVID-19. CDR3s include the opening cysteine and the closing phenylalanine or tryptophan. Each record gives: V gene, J gene, CDR3 protein.

v_gene: TRBV28; j_gene: TRBJ1-2; CDR3aa: CASSSAGGANYGYTF
v_gene: TRBV18; j_gene: TRBJ1-1; CDR3aa: CASSPQPARDTEAFF
v_gene: TRBV9; j_gene: TRBJ2-7; CDR3aa: CASARGTYSYEQYF
v_gene: TRBV28; j_gene: TRBJ1-6; CDR3aa: CASSQDRGSRSSYNSPLHF
v_gene: TRBV5-1; j_gene: TRBJ1-5; CDR3aa: CASSATGTGAQPQHF
v_gene: TRBV13; j_gene: TRBJ2-5; CDR3aa: CASSPTTGAVQETQYF
v_gene: TRBV4-1; j_gene: TRBJ2-1; CDR3aa: CASSQDADRDYNEQFF
v_gene: TRBV15; j_gene: TRBJ2-7; CDR3aa: CATSYSGGGYEQYF
v_gene: TRBV6-5; j_gene: TRBJ2-1; CDR3aa: CASSYSGPSGSWEQFF
v_gene: TRBV12-3/TRBV12-4; j_gene: TRBJ2-7; CDR3aa: CASTGRNSYEQYF
v_gene: TRBV27; j_gene: TRBJ2-1; CDR3aa: CASSLGAGYNEQFF
v_gene: TRBV19; j_gene: TRBJ1-1; CDR3aa: CASSNLGQGVTEAFF
v_gene: TRBV3-1/TRBV3-2; j_gene: TRBJ2-7; CDR3aa: CASSPGTGNSYEQYF
v_gene: TRBV27; j_gene: TRBJ2-3; CDR3aa: CASSRTGGVGDTQYF
v_gene: TRBV5-8; j_gene: TRBJ1-2; CDR3aa: CASSFPPGDRRNYGYTF
v_gene: TRBV5-1; j_gene: TRBJ1-4; CDR3aa: CASSPGSSRNNEKLFF
v_gene: TRBV24-1; j_gene: TRBJ1-3; CDR3aa: CATSDSGNTIYF
v_gene: TRBV24-1; j_gene: TRBJ2-1; CDR3aa: CATSDPRGGSYNEQFF
v_gene: TRBV7-6; j_gene: TRBJ2-1; CDR3aa: CASSLPSNSGGESSYNEQFF
v_gene: TRBV11-2; j_gene: TRBJ2-3; CDR3aa: CASSLDTRRGDTQYF
v_gene: TRBV12-2; j_gene: TRBJ2-7; CDR3aa: CASLQWLVDRYEQYF
v_gene: TRBV28; j_gene: TRBJ1-1; CDR3aa: CASSLPQENTEAFF
v_gene: TRBV9; j_gene: TRBJ1-1; CDR3aa: CASSPVRRGTEAFF
v_gene: TRBV12-3/TRBV12-4; j_gene: TRBJ2-3; CDR3aa: CATAHGEITQYF
v_gene: TRBV9; j_gene: TRBJ1-1; CDR3aa: CASSAQGAKNTEAFF
v_gene: TRBV4-1; j_gene: TRBJ2-3; CDR3aa: CASSQGTSGGTDTQYF
v_gene: TRBV2; j_gene: TRBJ1-4; CDR3aa: CASGFPGEKLFF
v_gene: TRBV28; j_gene: TRBJ2-3; CDR3aa: CASSLRLQGADTQYF
v_gene: TRBV9; j_gene: TRBJ2-1; CDR3aa: CASSVGRGAHEQFF
v_gene: TRBV6-5; j_gene: TRBJ2-1; CDR3aa: CASTPGQGYNEQFF
v_gene: TRBV23-1; j_gene: TRBJ2-2; CDR3aa: CASSQSGSNTGELFF
v_gene: TRBV29-1; j_gene: TRBJ2-7; CDR3aa: CSVGTGDSYEQYF
v_gene: TRBV6-4; j_gene: TRBJ2-4; CDR3aa: CASGESPKHPLAKNIQYF
v_gene: TRBV19; j_gene: TRBJ2-2; CDR3aa: CASSKQGDTGELFF
v_gene: TRBV5-4; j_gene: TRBJ1-1; CDR3aa: CASSLGQGAWTEAFF
v_gene: TRBV7-9; j_gene: TRBJ2-1; CDR3aa: CASSLDMASGGQFF
v_gene: TRBV20-1; j_gene: TRBJ1-2; CDR3aa: CSASPVSGQGADYGYTF
v_gene: TRBV5-1; j_gene: TRBJ2-5; CDR3aa: CASSLSQQGGRETQYF
v_gene: TRBV5-1; j_gene: TRBJ2-1; CDR3aa: CASSLASPYNEQFF
v_gene: TRBV5-8; j_gene: TRBJ2-5; CDR3aa: CASSYRVQETQYF
v_gene: TRBV3-1/TRBV3-2; j_gene: TRBJ2-1; CDR3aa: CASSQDRGGEYNEQFF